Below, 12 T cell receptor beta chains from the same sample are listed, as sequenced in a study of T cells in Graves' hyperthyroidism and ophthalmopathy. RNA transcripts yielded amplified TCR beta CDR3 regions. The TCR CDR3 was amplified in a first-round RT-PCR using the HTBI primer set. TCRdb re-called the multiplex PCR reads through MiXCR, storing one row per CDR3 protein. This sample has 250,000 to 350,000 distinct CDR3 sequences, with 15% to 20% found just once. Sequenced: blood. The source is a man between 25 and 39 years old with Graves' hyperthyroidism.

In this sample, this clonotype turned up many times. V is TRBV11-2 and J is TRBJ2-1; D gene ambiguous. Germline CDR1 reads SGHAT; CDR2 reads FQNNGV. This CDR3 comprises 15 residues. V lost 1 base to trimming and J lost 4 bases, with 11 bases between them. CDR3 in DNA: TGTGCCAGCAGCTTAGGGGAATCATTTTACAATGAGCAGTTCTTC. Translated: CASSLGESFYNEQFF.

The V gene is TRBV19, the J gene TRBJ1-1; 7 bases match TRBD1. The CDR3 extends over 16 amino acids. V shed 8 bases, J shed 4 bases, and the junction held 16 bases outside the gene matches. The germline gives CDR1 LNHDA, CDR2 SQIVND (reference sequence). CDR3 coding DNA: TGTGCCAGTTCCCCGATACAGGGGCCGGGGGGCACTGAAGCTTTCTTT. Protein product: CASSPIQGPGGTEAFF.

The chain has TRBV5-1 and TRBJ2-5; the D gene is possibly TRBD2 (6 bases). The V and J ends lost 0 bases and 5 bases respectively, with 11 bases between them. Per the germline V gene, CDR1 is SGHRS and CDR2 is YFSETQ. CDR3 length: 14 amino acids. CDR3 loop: CASSLDSGEETQYF. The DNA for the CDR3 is TGCGCCAGCAGCTTGGATAGCGGAGAGGAGACCCAGTACTTC.

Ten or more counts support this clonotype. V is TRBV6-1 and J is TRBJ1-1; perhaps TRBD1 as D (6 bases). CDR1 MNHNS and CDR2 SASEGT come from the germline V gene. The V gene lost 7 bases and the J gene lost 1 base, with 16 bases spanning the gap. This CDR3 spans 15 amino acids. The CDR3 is CASTFSPGANTEAFF. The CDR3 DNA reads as TGTGCCAGCACCTTTTCTCCGGGGGCGAACACTGAAGCTTTCTTT.

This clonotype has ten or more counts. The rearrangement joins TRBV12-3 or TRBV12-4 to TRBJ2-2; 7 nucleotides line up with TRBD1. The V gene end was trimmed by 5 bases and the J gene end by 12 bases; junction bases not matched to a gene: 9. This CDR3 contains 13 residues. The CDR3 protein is CASSPTGPEKLFF. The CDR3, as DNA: TGTGCCAGCAGTCCGACAGGGCCTGAGAAGCTGTTTTTT.

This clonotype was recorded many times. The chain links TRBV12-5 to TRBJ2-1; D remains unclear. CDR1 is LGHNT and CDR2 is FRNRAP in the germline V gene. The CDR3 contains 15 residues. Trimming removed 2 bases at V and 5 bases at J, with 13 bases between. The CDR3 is CASGLKPRIHNEQFF. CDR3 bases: TGTGCTAGTGGTTTGAAACCGAGGATTCACAATGAGCAGTTCTTC.

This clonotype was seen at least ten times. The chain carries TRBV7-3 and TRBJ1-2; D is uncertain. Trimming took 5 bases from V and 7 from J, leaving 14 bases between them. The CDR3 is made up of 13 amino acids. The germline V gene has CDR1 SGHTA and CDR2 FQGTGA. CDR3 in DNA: TGTGCCAGCAGCCCAACAACAATTGGTGGCTACACCTTC. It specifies CASSPTTIGGYTF. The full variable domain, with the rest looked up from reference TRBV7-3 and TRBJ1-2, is GAGVSQTPSNKVTEKGKYVELRCDPISGHTALYWYRQSLGQGPEFLIYFQGTGAADDSGLPNDRFFAVRPEGSVSTLKIQRTERGDSAVYLCASSPTTIGGYTFGSGTRLTVV.

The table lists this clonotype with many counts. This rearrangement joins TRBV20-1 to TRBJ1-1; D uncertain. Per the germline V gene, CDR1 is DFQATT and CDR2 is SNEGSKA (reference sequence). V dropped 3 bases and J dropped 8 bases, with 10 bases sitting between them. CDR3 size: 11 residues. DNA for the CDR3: TGCAGTGCTAGCGGCGGCGTCGAAGCTTTCTTT. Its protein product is CSASGGVEAFF.

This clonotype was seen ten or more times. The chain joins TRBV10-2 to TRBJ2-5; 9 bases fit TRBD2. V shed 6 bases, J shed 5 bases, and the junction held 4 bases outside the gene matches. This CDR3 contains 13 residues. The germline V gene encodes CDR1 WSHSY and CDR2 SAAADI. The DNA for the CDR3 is TGCGCCAGCAGAGCGGGAGGAGTGGAGACCCAGTACTTC. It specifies CASRAGGVETQYF.

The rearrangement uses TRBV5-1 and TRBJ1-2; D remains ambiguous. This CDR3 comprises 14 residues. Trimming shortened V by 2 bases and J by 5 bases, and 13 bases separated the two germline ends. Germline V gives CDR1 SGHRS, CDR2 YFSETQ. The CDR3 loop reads CASSFESVGYGYTF. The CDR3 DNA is TGCGCCAGCAGCTTTGAATCGGTGGGATATGGCTACACCTTC.

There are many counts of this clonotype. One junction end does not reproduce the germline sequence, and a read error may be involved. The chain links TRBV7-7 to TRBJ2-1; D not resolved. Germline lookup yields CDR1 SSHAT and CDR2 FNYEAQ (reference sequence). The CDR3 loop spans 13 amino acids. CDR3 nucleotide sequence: TGTGCTAGCAGCCCCGGCGGATTCAATGAGCAGTTCTTC. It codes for CASSPGGFNEQFF.

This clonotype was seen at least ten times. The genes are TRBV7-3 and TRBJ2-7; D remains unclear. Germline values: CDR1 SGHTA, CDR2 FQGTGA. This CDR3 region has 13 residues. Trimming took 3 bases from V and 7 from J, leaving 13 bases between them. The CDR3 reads CASSFHVFGEQYF. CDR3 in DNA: TGTGCCAGCAGCTTTCACGTGTTTGGGGAGCAGTACTTC. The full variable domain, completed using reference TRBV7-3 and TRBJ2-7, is GAGVSQTPSNKVTEKGKYVELRCDPISGHTALYWYRQSLGQGPEFLIYFQGTGAADDSGLPNDRFFAVRPEGSVSTLKIQRTERGDSAVYLCASSFHVFGEQYFGPGTRLTVT.